This is a list of T cell receptor beta chains from one sample in a study of CD8+ T cells in alopecia areata. TCRdb's table, derived via immunoSEQ multiplex PCR, lists solely in-frame clones and lacks some. The repertoire holds 110,000 to 150,000 clones, with 86% as singletons. The sequenced sample was CD8+ T cells sorted from blood, obtained at week 4, from a patient treated with tofacitinib. These receptors originate from a human donor with alopecia areata. Each CDR3 is given with its conserved first and last residue. D genes are given only for firm matches. Clone size is stated in some rows and not others, as once, few, many or a class when expanded.

J: TRBJ1-2
V: TRBV29-1
size: -
D: -
DNA: TGCAGCGTTGATGCAGGGGTCACGAACTATGGCTACACCTTC
CDR3: CSVDAGVTNYGYTF

J: TRBJ2-2
V: TRBV6-5
size: -
D: -
DNA: TGTGCCAGCAGTTACTCATCCCCTCAACCGGGCGGGGAGCTGTTTTTT
CDR3: CASSYSSPQPGGELFF

J: TRBJ2-2
V: TRBV29-1
size: -
D: -
DNA: TGCAGCGTTGAAGCTGACCGAGCCGGGGAGCTGTTTTTT
CDR3: CSVEADRAGELFF

J: TRBJ2-3
V: TRBV7-8
size: -
D: -
DNA: TGTGCCAGCAGCGCGGGGACAGCAGATACGCAGTATTTT
CDR3: CASSAGTADTQYF

J: TRBJ1-1
V: TRBV4-2
size: -
D: -
DNA: TGTGCCAGCAGCCAAAGAATGGGTTGCACTGAAGCTTTCTTT
CDR3: CASSQRMGCTEAFF

J: TRBJ2-1
V: TRBV11-2
size: -
D: -
DNA: TGTGCCAGCAGCCAAGCCGTGGGGTACGGTGAGCAGTTCTTC
CDR3: CASSQAVGYGEQFF

J: TRBJ2-7
V: TRBV6-6
size: few
D: -
DNA: TGTGCCAGCAGTTACGGAGGGACAAACTACGAGCAGTACTTC
CDR3: CASSYGGTNYEQYF

J: TRBJ2-7
V: TRBV5-4
size: -
D: -
DNA: TGTGCCAGCGCGAACCGTGGGGAGGATTACGAGCAGTACTTC
CDR3: CASANRGEDYEQYF

J: TRBJ2-7
V: TRBV29-1
size: -
D: TRBD2
DNA: TGCAGCGGAGGGAGGGATTACGAGCAGTACTTC
CDR3: CSGGRDYEQYF

J: TRBJ2-2
V: TRBV5-4
size: few
D: -
DNA: TGTGCCAGCAGCTTGTCTACCGGACCTAGGAGCGGGGAGCTGTTTTTT
CDR3: CASSLSTGPRSGELFF

J: TRBJ2-7
V: TRBV6-1
size: few
D: -
DNA: TGTGCCAGCAGTGAAGGGCCCTCAACGGGCGAGCAGTACTTC
CDR3: CASSEGPSTGEQYF

J: TRBJ2-7
V: TRBV30
size: -
D: -
DNA: TGTGCCTGGTTTGTCAGCTCCTACGAGCAGTACTTC
CDR3: CAWFVSSYEQYF

J: TRBJ2-1
V: TRBV14
size: -
D: TRBD2
DNA: TGTGCCAGCAGCCAAGATCCCGGGAGGGCCTTCTACAATGAGCAGTTCTTC
CDR3: CASSQDPGRAFYNEQFF

J: TRBJ1-1
V: TRBV7-6
size: -
D: -
DNA: TGTGCCAGCAGCTTACCGAGGTCTAGTGATGAAGCTTTCTTT
CDR3: CASSLPRSSDEAFF

J: TRBJ2-2
V: TRBV7-9
size: -
D: -
DNA: TGTGCCAGCAGCTCGTACGGTTCCACCGGGGAGCTGTTTTTT
CDR3: CASSSYGSTGELFF

J: TRBJ2-1
V: TRBV4-1
size: few
D: -
DNA: TGCGCCAGCAGCCAGGAGGACTGGATTGAGCAGTTCTTC
CDR3: CASSQEDWIEQFF

J: TRBJ2-2
V: TRBV2
size: -
D: TRBD2
DNA: TGTGCCAGCACTGGGACTAGCGGGTCGGCGAACACCGGGGAGCTGTTTTTT
CDR3: CASTGTSGSANTGELFF

J: TRBJ1-2
V: TRBV13
size: -
D: -
DNA: TGTGCCAGCAGCTTCCCCGCCGGGCACCTCGGAGACGGCTACACCTTC
CDR3: CASSFPAGHLGDGYTF

J: TRBJ1-1
V: TRBV9
size: -
D: -
DNA: TGTGCCAGCAGCGTAGACCCCGATGTGAACACTGAAGCTTTCTTT
CDR3: CASSVDPDVNTEAFF

J: TRBJ2-1
V: TRBV29-1
size: -
D: -
DNA: TGCAGCGTTGAAGGCGGGCTCTCCTACAATGAGCAGTTCTTC
CDR3: CSVEGGLSYNEQFF

J: TRBJ2-7
V: TRBV7-9
size: -
D: TRBD2
DNA: TGTGCCAGCAGCTTCGGACTAGGACCCGCCGGGGGGTACGAGCAGTACTTC
CDR3: CASSFGLGPAGGYEQYF

J: TRBJ2-1
V: TRBV2
size: -
D: TRBD2
DNA: TGTGCCAGCAGTGAATCGAGGCTAGCGGCAAACAATGAGCAGTTCTTC
CDR3: CASSESRLAANNEQFF

J: TRBJ2-2
V: TRBV27
size: few
D: TRBD2
DNA: TGTGCCAGCAGTTGGGTAGCGGGACCAAGGGCCGGGGAGCTGTTTTTT
CDR3: CASSWVAGPRAGELFF

J: TRBJ2-1
V: TRBV7-9
size: -
D: -
DNA: TGTGCCAGCAGCTTAGGCCCATTGGATGAGCAGTTCTTC
CDR3: CASSLGPLDEQFF

J: TRBJ2-7
V: TRBV29-1
size: few
D: TRBD2
DNA: TGCAGCGTTGAAATAGCGGGAAACACCTACGAGCAGTACTTC
CDR3: CSVEIAGNTYEQYF

J: TRBJ2-7
V: TRBV30
size: many
D: TRBD1
DNA: TGTGCCTGGAGTGACCGGGACAGGCCCTCCTACGAGCAGTACTTC
CDR3: CAWSDRDRPSYEQYF